This entry describes one TCR beta chain. This clonotype was detected a few times. The target of this receptor is not known. The record has no base qualities; no much larger clone is one base away. This sample was taken from a study of regulatory T cells in long-lasting Graves disease (dated by TCRdb to the early 2020s). Turning to the overall study: Antithyroid drugs had been taken for less than 3 months by newly diagnosed Graves' disease patients. Peripheral blood TCR sequencing and RNA sequencing compared persistent Graves' disease patients with newly diagnosed Graves' disease patients. A total of approximately 35 samples underwent TCR sequencing: about 13 from persistent and about 20 from newly diagnosed Graves' disease patients. The study took place in China and was registered as a clinical trial.

The germline V gene (reference sequence) specifies DFQATT as CDR1 and SNEGSKA as CDR2. The CDR3 numbers 12 residues from cysteine through phenylalanine. The kept DNA is CDR3 alone, 36 bases in frame from the first base. The V end loses 3 bases and the J end loses 4 bases, and a stretch of 9 bases separates them. Overall study outcomes, separate from this receptor: Persistent Graves' disease patients showed lower TCR Shannon entropy and fewer highly expanded clones than newly diagnosed patients, suggesting clonal expansion. Persistent patients shared more public clonotypes among themselves (over 2,500) than newly diagnosed patients did (over 900). The authors acknowledged the small sample size as a limitation that may reduce accuracy. Preferential use of TRBV28, TRBJ1-2 and TRBJ2-5 was observed in persistent disease, whereas TRBV20-1 and TRBJ2-1 were favored in newly diagnosed disease. Because the primary lesion, thyroid tissue, could not be accessed, the study looked at peripheral blood alone. Sequencing and analysis were limited to the TCR beta chain.

To prepare the library, multiplex PCR was applied. The sample was run on an Illumina HiSeq 4000. TCR beta libraries were built with iRepertoire HTBI primers and Arm-PCR amplification of CDR3 regions. Gel purification was performed on PCR products prior to sequencing. The authors' pipeline ran thus. Gene usage analysis of CDR3 amino acid clonotypes used the 55 to 80 TRBV and more than 13 TRBJ segments found across samples. COPE and FqMerger were used to merge filtered high-quality paired reads into contigs. Contigs were aligned with BLAST to IMGT TRBV, TRBD and TRBJ reference genes, and CDR3 was defined per IMGT. Any clonotype with a frequency above 0.1% was classified as a highly expanded clone. Shannon entropy was used to measure repertoire diversity, and the Gini coefficient was used to measure V-J evenness. Public clonotypes were defined as clonotypes shared by more than one individual. Starting from the raw public reads, TCRdb applied fastp trimming at Q25, assembled clones with MiXCR and retained in-frame beta chains. CDR3 protein duplicates are merged, each entry listing the most common genes and DNA. TCRdb, not the authors, supplied the V and J calls. In this sample the table shows hundreds of thousands of distinct CDR3 sequences, about 16% of which occur a single time. The top ten clones comprise more than 10% of the sample.

The sample's time point, from its label and the paper: newly diagnosed GD, antithyroid drugs for less than 3 months. For both TCR sequencing and RNA sequencing, RNA was extracted from PBMCs using TRIzol. The diagnosis of Graves' disease was made according to American Thyroid Association guidelines. Patients for the study were recruited at an endocrinology department in Xi'an, China. Each patient gave about 9.1 milliliters of peripheral blood, collected in an EDTA anticoagulant tube. Ficoll Paque Plus density gradient separation was used to isolate PBMCs, and no further T cell sorting was performed. An Agilent 2100 Bioanalyzer and agarose gel were used to check RNA quality, while a NanoDrop 2000 measured RNA concentration. The data were also submitted as part of a second study, on T cells in Graves' hyperthyroidism and ophthalmopathy. That second publication adds: Stable Graves' hyperthyroidism was defined as no progression to ophthalmopathy during 18 months of follow-up. Hyperthyroidism patients were aged 18 to 65 years and newly diagnosed, with disease duration of less than 2 months. Any patient with an uncontrolled infection, another autoimmune disease, pregnancy or lactation was excluded. Clinical symptoms, serum thyroxine and TRAb, thyroid ultrasound, and orbital computed tomography formed the basis for the diagnoses. For the first round of RT-PCR on the TCR CDR3, the HTBI primer set was used together with the Qiagen OneStep RT-PCR kit. Most expanded thyroid clonotypes (frequency above 0.001) were also detected in blood, a finding suggesting that blood repertoires may reflect thyroid immune responses. A 13 V-J signature model separated ophthalmopathy from stable hyperthyroidism, with around 91% sensitivity and 81% to 83% specificity in cross-validation and 80%/75% in testing. In validation, the model predicted progression to ophthalmopathy a median of 6.5 months before onset, with about 70% sensitivity and roughly 72% specificity. To identify TCR V-J signatures that set the groups apart, the researchers used a discovery cohort of 100 patients, made up of 43 with Graves' ophthalmopathy and about 60 with stable Graves' hyperthyroidism. Whether ophthalmopathy could be predicted prospectively was tested in an independent validation cohort made up of under 20 hyperthyroidism patients plus 17 patients who later progressed to ophthalmopathy. The approximately 100 discovery patients were randomly divided into training and test sets at a 7:3 ratio. In six Graves' hyperthyroidism patients, the study also compared T-cell repertoires from thyroid tissue with T-cell repertoires from blood. After sampling, hyperthyroidism patients received methimazole starting at 30 mg daily, and ophthalmopathy patients received high-dose intravenous methylprednisolone. A second multiplex PCR round built the libraries, followed by size selection and purification. Sequencing of the libraries was done on an Illumina HiSeq2000 using paired-end 100 bp reads. SOAPnuke was used to process the raw data, removing reads that contained adapters or uncalled bases, had a mean Phred below 15, or lacked an exact match to the constant primer or identifier. High-quality paired reads were merged using COPE v1.2.5, and each unique nucleotide sequence was defined as a clonotype. MiTCR v1.1 was used to align the clonotypes against IMGT TRBV, TRBD and TRBJ reference segments. Analysis was restricted to V-J combinations with a frequency above 0.0001, which covered 99.2% of repertoires. The TCS score was defined as F50 (clonal expansion) divided by E x V (chaos), with BLOSUM62-based TCRdist calculated between CDR3 peptides within each V-J. Welch's t-statistics and random forest reduced approximately 520 V-J features to 13, which were used in a naive Bayes classifier (R e1071). No statistical method was used to fix the sample size in advance, and group allocation was not hidden from the investigators. The paper describes TCR Vbeta CDR3 sequencing of around 130 peripheral blood samples, made up of 43 ophthalmopathy patients, around 78 hyperthyroidism patients and about 17 progressor patients.

This chain joins TRBV20-1 to TRBJ1-1; the D gene is possibly TRBD1, with 6 bases matching. The sample was peripheral blood mononuclear cells (PBMCs), taken at new diagnosis, from a patient treated with antithyroid drugs. The sequence was obtained from a man aged 18 to 29 with Graves disease. Donor details come from another sample of the same person, matched by shared clones. CDR3 protein: CSARGGLTEAFF. Read as DNA, the sequence is TGCAGTGCTAGGGGGGGCCTCACTGAAGCTTTCTTT.